Shown below are 25 T cell receptor beta chains from a single sample sequenced in a study of blood T cell repertoires in COVID-19. Generated by immunoSEQ multiplex PCR, the TCRdb table keeps only in-frame clones and is missing some. The sample lists roughly 92,000 clones, 75% to 90% occurring once. Sequences were obtained from peripheral blood. Every receptor here comes from an elderly woman with active or convalescent COVID-19.

This chain links TRBV11-1 with TRBJ2-5, with D possibly being TRBD1 (5 bases). Per the germline V gene, CDR1 is SGHAT and CDR2 is FQDESV (reference sequence). The CDR3 runs 14 residues. V shed 1 base and J shed 2 bases, with 8 bases lying between them. The CDR3 sequence: CASSLGGGQETQYF. CDR3 DNA: TGTGCCAGCAGCTTAGGGGGCGGTCAAGAGACCCAGTACTTC.

The J gene is TRBJ2-7, the V gene TRBV5-1, with D hard to call. Germline CDR1 and CDR2: SGHRS and YFSETQ. Trimming stripped 2 bases from V and 6 bases from J, with 9 bases between. The CDR3 is 12 residues long. The CDR3 loop reads CASSFSDTEQYF. CDR3 coding DNA: TGCGCCAGCAGCTTTTCAGACACCGAGCAGTACTTC.

The V call is TRBV5-6, the J call TRBJ1-2; TRBD1 agrees at 7 bases. The CDR3 spans 14 residues. Germline CDR1 is SGHDT and CDR2 is YYEEEE. The V and J ends lost 3 bases and 8 bases, in that order; junction bases with no gene match: 10. CDR3 in amino acids: CASSSYDRASGYTF. CDR3 DNA: TGTGCCAGCAGCTCATACGACAGGGCCTCGGGCTACACCTTC.

V and J are TRBV5-1 and TRBJ2-5, with TRBD1 as a possible D gene (6 bases). From germline, CDR1 is SGHRS and CDR2 YFSETQ. The CDR3 is 15 amino acids. V lost 5 bases and J 1 base, leaving 15 bases between the germline ends. Here the CDR3 reads CASRFEGHPQETQYF. DNA for the CDR3: TGCGCCAGCAGATTTGAGGGACATCCCCAAGAGACCCAGTACTTC.

CDR3 nucleotides: TGTGCCAGCAGCGCAGGGACTTCCACCGGGGAGCTGTTTTTT. Its translation is CASSAGTSTGELFF. The chain carries TRBV9 and TRBJ2-2; perhaps TRBD2 as D (6 bases). Looked up from germline, CDR1 is SGDLS and CDR2 is YYNGEE. V was trimmed by 3 bases and J by 4 bases, leaving 10 bases between them. This CDR3 is built from 14 residues.

V and J are TRBV30 and TRBJ2-7, with 11 bases matching TRBD1. Germline assignment: CDR1 GTSNPN and CDR2 SVGIG (reference sequence). The CDR3 extends over 13 amino acids. V shed 2 bases, J shed 6 bases, and the junction held 3 bases outside the gene matches. CDR3 in amino acids: CAWSLGTGGEQYF. In DNA, the CDR3 is TGTGCCTGGAGTCTGGGGACAGGGGGCGAGCAGTACTTC.

The V call is TRBV19, the J call TRBJ2-7; 9 positions agree with TRBD2. The CDR3 sequence is 14 residues long. The ends lost 4 bases at V and 2 bases at J; junction bases unmatched: 3. Germline V lookup: CDR1 LNHDA, CDR2 SQIVND (reference sequence). This chain's CDR3 is CASSTASGAYEQYF. CDR3 nucleotides: TGTGCCAGTAGTACTGCTAGCGGGGCCTACGAGCAGTACTTC. The full variable domain, in which reference TRBV19 and TRBJ2-7 provide the parts outside the CDR3, is DGGITQSPKYLFRKEGQNVTLSCEQNLNHDAMYWYRQDPGQGLRLIYYSQIVNDFQKGDIAEGYSVSREKKESFPLTVTSAQKNPTAFYLCASSTASGAYEQYFGPGTRLTVT.

The chain has TRBV11-3 and TRBJ1-4, with D unresolved. V lost 5 bases and J lost 4, with 5 bases in between. The CDR3 extends over 12 amino acids. CDR1 and CDR2 from the germline V gene are SGHNT and YENEEA. The CDR3 region has the DNA TGTGCCAGCAGCCTAAGTAATGAAAAACTGTTTTTT. Its protein product is CASSLSNEKLFF.

This clone appeared a few times. V and J are TRBV12-3 or TRBV12-4 and TRBJ2-3, with D possibly being TRBD1 (5 bases). The CDR3 is 13 residues long. V shed 1 base and J shed 5 bases, with 7 bases lying between them. The CDR3 nucleotides are TGTGCCAGCAGTTTAGAGCAGGGAGATACGCAGTATTTT. This sequence encodes CASSLEQGDTQYF.

This clone has only a few counts. This sequence joins TRBV9 and TRBJ1-1, with D hard to call. The CDR3 has 14 amino acids. CDR1 is SGDLS, CDR2 YYNGEE, per germline. The germline V and J ends were trimmed by 1 base and 1 base, with 8 bases remaining between them. Written as DNA, the CDR3 is TGTGCCAGCAGCGTACTGCCAGAGAACACTGAAGCTTTCTTT. Amino acid sequence: CASSVLPENTEAFF.

The rearrangement joins TRBV7-2 to TRBJ2-1; 14 bases map to TRBD2. Trimming took 6 bases from V and 9 from J; bases not matched to a gene: 10. The germline gives CDR1 SGHTA, CDR2 FQGNSA. The CDR3 is 16 residues long. The CDR3 reads CASRLAGTSGGGEQFF. The CDR3 DNA sequence: TGTGCCAGCAGGCTCGCTGGGACTAGCGGGGGAGGTGAGCAGTTCTTC.

The chain links TRBV28 to TRBJ2-7, with D possibly matching TRBD1 (7 bases). V lost 7 bases and J lost 2, with 18 bases in between. This CDR3 spans 15 amino acids. Germline CDR1 MDHEN, CDR2 SYDVKM. The CDR3, as DNA: TGTGCCAGCAACATCAGGGGGGCGATCACCTACGAGCAGTACTTC. Residues: CASNIRGAITYEQYF.

The CDR3 DNA reads as TGCACCAGCAGCCCCCCAAGGGGGGGACAAAAATATACGCAGTATTTT. Translating gives CTSSPPRGGQKYTQYF. The rearrangement links TRBV1 to TRBJ2-3; whether TRBD2, the table's D call, matches the DNA was not checked. TRBV1 is an annotated pseudogene. CDR3 size: 16 residues.

The V and J genes are TRBV29-1 and TRBJ2-7; 8 bases are a match to TRBD1. CDR3 length: 13 residues. Per the germline V gene, CDR1 is SQVTM and CDR2 is ANQGSEA. The trim removed 4 bases at V and 5 bases at J, leaving 7 bases unmatched. This CDR3 is CSVAGQGRNEQYF. CDR3 in DNA: TGCAGCGTTGCTGGACAGGGAAGGAACGAGCAGTACTTC.

CDR3 sequence reads: CASRETGYNSPLHF. CDR3 DNA: TGTGCCAGCAGGGAGACAGGATATAATTCACCCCTCCACTTT. The rearrangement links TRBV6-5 to TRBJ1-6; D may be TRBD1 (6 bases). Trimming left V 6 bases short and J 4 bases short, with 10 bases between. Germline V gene data show CDR1 as MNHEY and CDR2 as SVGAGI. This CDR3 contains 14 residues.

The table lists this clone with many counts. The chain recombines TRBV19 with TRBJ1-1, with D possibly matching TRBD1 (6 bases). This CDR3 has 13 residues. From germline, CDR1 is LNHDA and CDR2 SQIVND (reference sequence). V was shortened by 3 bases and J by 1 base, with 6 bases between the two germline ends. Written as DNA, the CDR3 is TGTGCCAGTAGTATGGGACAGAACACTGAAGCTTTCTTT. Amino acid sequence: CASSMGQNTEAFF. Variable domain in full (rest from reference TRBV19 and TRBJ1-1): DGGITQSPKYLFRKEGQNVTLSCEQNLNHDAMYWYRQDPGQGLRLIYYSQIVNDFQKGDIAEGYSVSREKKESFPLTVTSAQKNPTAFYLCASSMGQNTEAFFGQGTRLTVV.

The V and J genes are TRBV11-3 and TRBJ2-7; 7 nucleotides line up with TRBD1. The V gene end was trimmed by 6 bases and the J gene end by 4 bases; junction bases not matched to a gene: 3. The CDR3 is made up of 12 amino acids. Germline V gene sequence: CDR1 SGHNT, CDR2 YENEEA. CDR3 residues: CASSRQGYEQYF. In DNA form, the CDR3 reads TGTGCCAGCAGTCGACAGGGATACGAGCAGTACTTC.

The chain links TRBV5-6 to TRBJ1-5; D unclear. The CDR3 contains 16 residues. Germline V gives CDR1 SGHDT, CDR2 YYEEEE. The ends were cut back, 0 bases at V and 6 bases at J, with 16 bases in the middle. The CDR3: CASSLAASGYGQPQHF. The CDR3 DNA reads as TGTGCCAGCAGCTTGGCGGCCTCGGGGTACGGTCAGCCCCAGCATTTT.

The chain links TRBV27 to TRBJ2-7; maybe TRBD1 (6 bases). V was pared by 5 bases and J by 0 bases, with 17 bases between. The CDR3 length is 16 residues. CDR1 and CDR2 (germline): MNHEY, SMNVEV (reference sequence). The CDR3 DNA reads as TGTGCCAGCAGTCCTGGTACAGGGAAAAGCTCCTACGAGCAGTACTTC. The encoded protein is CASSPGTGKSSYEQYF.

This chain connects TRBV5-1 to TRBJ1-1, with 10 nucleotides matching TRBD1. Germline V CDR1 and CDR2: SGHRS, YFSETQ. The CDR3 extends over 16 amino acids. Trimming took 0 bases from V and 7 from J; bases not matched to a gene: 9. CDR3 bases: TGCGCCAGCAGCTTGGGGTCGGGGACAGGGGTCGATGAAGCTTTCTTT. The encoded protein is CASSLGSGTGVDEAFF.

The V gene is TRBV7-3, the J gene TRBJ2-1; TRBD2 agrees at 8 bases. The CDR3 contains 16 residues. CDR1 and CDR2 (germline): SGHTA, FQGTGA. Unmatched junction bases numbered 15, after V lost 5 bases and J lost 9 bases. The CDR3 here is CASSGQVGGGRGEQFF. The CDR3, as DNA: TGTGCCAGCAGCGGTCAAGTCGGCGGGGGGCGTGGTGAGCAGTTCTTC.

Only a few counts were recorded for this clone. The chain links TRBV6-5 to TRBJ2-7; tentatively, D is TRBD1 (7 bases). CDR1 MNHEY and CDR2 SVGAGI come from the germline V gene. V was shortened by 6 bases and J by 2 bases, with 17 bases between the two germline ends. CDR3 length: 15 amino acids. The CDR3 loop reads CASRPQGRYPYEQYF. The CDR3 DNA reads TGTGCCAGCAGACCACAGGGGAGGTATCCCTACGAGCAGTACTTC.

The V call is TRBV7-8, the J call TRBJ2-2; TRBD1 might be the D (6 bases). V lost 4 bases, J lost 3 bases, and 12 bases lay in between. The CDR3 spans 15 residues. Germline CDR1 and CDR2: SGHVS and FQNEAQ. DNA of the CDR3: TGTGCCAGCAGCTCCCACGGACAGCACACCGGGGAGCTGTTTTTT. Amino acid sequence: CASSSHGQHTGELFF.

The chain recombines TRBV21-1 with TRBJ1-2. TRBV21-1 is listed as a pseudogene. The CDR3 contains 14 residues. The CDR3 loop reads CASSITFSNYGYTF. CDR3 in DNA: TGTGCCAGCAGCATCACTTTTTCTAACTATGGCTACACCTTC.

The V gene is TRBV9, the J gene TRBJ2-2; 8 bases match TRBD2. The V gene end was trimmed by 0 bases and the J gene end by 5 bases; junction bases not matched to a gene: 3. The germline gives CDR1 SGDLS, CDR2 YYNGEE. The CDR3 is 15 residues long. CDR3 sequence reads: CASSVVAGGTGELFF. As DNA, the CDR3 is TGTGCCAGCAGCGTAGTTGCGGGGGGAACCGGGGAGCTGTTTTTT.